This TCR beta chain is from a study of CD8 T cells in Susac syndrome. The CDR3 contains 14 residues. Germline V gene lookup returns CDR1 SGDLS and CDR2 YYNGEE. V gave up 3 bases and J gave up 2 bases, with 9 bases separating them. cDNA came from about 0.46 to 1 ug RNA primed by random hexamers. TCRdb reprocessed the immunoSEQ multiplex PCR reads via MiXCR and lists one record per CDR3 protein. Of 350,000 to 550,000 distinct CDR3 sequences listed, approximately 85% are singletons. Sequencing was done on a sample of CD8+ T cells from PBMCs. The genes are TRBV9 and TRBJ2-1; a weak D match, TRBD2 (5 bases). This TCR derives from a human donor with multiple sclerosis. For the CDR3, the DNA is TGTGCCAGCAGCGCCGTCGGGACCTACAATGAGCAGTTCTTC. The encoded protein is CASSAVGTYNEQFF.